A selection of T cell receptor beta chains follows, all from one sample in a study of blood T cell repertoires in COVID-19. TCRdb's table, derived via immunoSEQ multiplex PCR, lists solely in-frame clones and lacks some. The sample holds about 190,000 clones, 70% to 90% seen once. Sequenced: peripheral blood. These receptors were obtained from a middle-aged woman who had recovered from COVID-19. Both conserved end residues are part of each CDR3. The D gene is left open where the match is weak. Clone size is stated in some rows and not others, as once, few, many or a class when expanded.

CDR3	DNA	size	V	D	J
CASSFTRQVNNNEQFF	TGTGCCAGCAGCTTCACGAGACAGGTTAATAACAATGAGCAGTTCTTC	-	TRBV7-8	-	TRBJ2-1
CASSIDPPSLGTVLAEAFF	TGTGCCAGTAGTATAGATCCCCCTAGTCTGGGGACAGTCCTGGCTGAAGCTTTCTTT	-	TRBV19	TRBD1	TRBJ1-1
CASSPPGRAHEQYF	TGTGCCAGCAGCCCACCCGGGAGGGCCCACGAGCAGTACTTC	-	TRBV7-9	TRBD2	TRBJ2-7
CASSPPVGGGNEQFF	TGTGCCAGCTCACCACCGGTAGGGGGCGGGAATGAGCAGTTCTTC	-	TRBV18	TRBD1	TRBJ2-1
CASTPGRGQPQHF	TGTGCCAGCACCCCAGGTAGGGGGCAGCCCCAGCATTTT	-	TRBV6-5	-	TRBJ1-5
CASSLDGTGWSFYEQYF	TGCGCCAGCAGCTTGGATGGGACAGGTTGGTCCTTCTACGAGCAGTACTTC	-	TRBV5-1	TRBD1	TRBJ2-7
CAISDSGGTYNEQFF	TGTGCCATCAGTGATTCCGGGGGAACCTACAATGAGCAGTTCTTC	-	TRBV10-3	-	TRBJ2-1
CASRQQETGELFF	TGTGCCAGTAGACAACAGGAGACCGGGGAGCTGTTTTTT	-	TRBV19	-	TRBJ2-2
CASSSEWGQPQHF	TGTGCCAGCAGTTCCGAATGGGGCCAGCCCCAGCATTTT	-	TRBV6-5	-	TRBJ1-5
CASSLAEGALDGYTF	TGCGCCAGCAGCTTGGCCGAGGGGGCGTTGGATGGCTACACCTTC	-	TRBV5-1	TRBD1	TRBJ1-2
CASSLNTGVNYGYTF	TGTGCCAGCAGCTTAAATACGGGAGTGAACTATGGCTACACCTTC	-	TRBV7-2	-	TRBJ1-2
CAWSGQKNTEAFF	TGTGCCTGGAGTGGACAGAAGAACACTGAAGCTTTCTTT	-	TRBV30	-	TRBJ1-1
CASSPSSGRADTQYF	TGTGCCAGCAGCCCCTCTAGCGGGAGGGCAGATACGCAGTATTTT	-	TRBV5-4	TRBD2	TRBJ2-3
CASSYLGQGGGEKLFF	TGTGCCAGCAGTTACTTGGGACAGGGGGGTGGTGAAAAACTGTTTTTT	-	TRBV6-5	TRBD1	TRBJ1-4
CASSYLQGVYEQYF	TGTGCCAGCAGTTACCTACAGGGGGTCTACGAGCAGTACTTC	-	TRBV6-5	TRBD1	TRBJ2-7
CASSPQGPVGTGELFF	TGTGCCAGCAGCCCCCAGGGCCCCGTGGGAACCGGGGAGCTGTTTTTT	once	TRBV13	-	TRBJ2-2
CASSQPGTSGRTDTQYF	TGTGCCAGCAGTCAGCCCGGGACTAGCGGGAGGACGGATACGCAGTATTTT	-	TRBV27	TRBD2	TRBJ2-3
CASSAQGVQEQFF	TGTGCCAGCAGTGCGCAGGGTGTACAGGAGCAGTTCTTC	-	TRBV2	-	TRBJ2-1
CAISDTGTGGRDTQYF	TGTGCCATCAGCGATACCGGGACAGGGGGCCGTGATACGCAGTATTTT	-	TRBV10-3	TRBD1	TRBJ2-3
CASSAGQGDTQYF	TGTGCCAGCAGCGCGGGACAGGGTGATACGCAGTATTTT	-	TRBV6-4	TRBD1	TRBJ2-3
CASSPLQGSYEQYF	TGTGCCAGCTCACCTCTACAGGGTTCCTACGAGCAGTACTTC	-	TRBV18	-	TRBJ2-7
CASSNDGTRGPRNQPQHF	TGTGCCAGTAGTAATGACGGGACACGGGGTCCGAGGAATCAGCCCCAGCATTTT	-	TRBV19	-	TRBJ1-5
CASSQQGSTEAFF	TGCGCCAGCAGCCAACAGGGTAGCACTGAAGCTTTCTTT	-	TRBV5-1	-	TRBJ1-1
CASSTLPRTGGNTIYF	TGTGCCAGCAGCACGCTTCCTCGGACGGGGGGAAACACCATATATTTT	-	TRBV7-6	-	TRBJ1-3
CASSNERTVHSYEQYF	TGTGCCAGCAGCAACGAACGGACAGTCCACTCCTACGAGCAGTACTTC	-	TRBV7-9	-	TRBJ2-7
CASSRTGSNSPLHF	TGTGCCAGCAGTAGGACAGGGTCTAATTCACCCCTCCACTTT	-	TRBV6-5	TRBD1	TRBJ1-6
CASNGSGRATGELFF	TGTGCCAGCAACGGAAGCGGGAGGGCCACCGGGGAGCTGTTTTTT	few	TRBV28	TRBD2	TRBJ2-2
CASSNQGGGYGYTF	TGTGCCAGTAGTAACCAGGGGGGCGGCTATGGCTACACCTTC	-	TRBV19	TRBD1	TRBJ1-2
CASSLPGPSQQYF	TGTGCCAGCAGCTTACCAGGGCCGAGCCAGCAGTACTTC	-	TRBV7-9	-	TRBJ2-7
CATSREGGTLGYTF	TGTGCCACCAGCAGGGAAGGCGGGACTTTGGGCTACACCTTC	-	TRBV15	-	TRBJ1-2
CASRPPSGRVYEQYF	TGTGCCAGCAGGCCACCGAGCGGGAGGGTCTACGAGCAGTACTTC	-	TRBV2	TRBD2	TRBJ2-7